This T cell receptor (beta chain) came from a study of CD8 T cells in ankylosing spondylitis. Germline CDR1 is SGDLS and CDR2 is YYNGEE. Trimming cost V 7 bases and J 4 bases; bases outside gene matches: 4. The CDR3 has 13 amino acids. TCRdb processed the 5' RACE reads anew with MiXCR; each CDR3 protein has one entry. The sample includes approximately 25,000 distinct CDR3 sequences, about 15% of them seen just once. This clonotype was seen ten or more times. The chain is built from TRBV9 and TRBJ2-2; 7 bases fit TRBD1. Specimen: blood. This receptor was identified in a male donor with ankylosing spondylitis or in good health (not recorded which). The CDR3, as DNA: TGTGCCAGCGGGACAGTTCCCACCGGGGAGCTGTTTTTT. Translated: CASGTVPTGELFF.